This T cell receptor beta chain derives from a study of vaccination effects on CD4 cells after COVID-19. For the study at large: Wells each received some 2.2 million PBMC, cultured with approximately 10 IU/ml IL-2 and about 10 ug/ml peptides. Study-level findings and limits: Only 1 of 255 vaccine-induced clones from healthy vaccinees cross-reacted with common cold coronaviruses.

Turning to this clone: Its specificity is unknown.

Only in-frame clones appear in the TCRdb table, and some are missing; sequencing was by immunoSEQ multiplex PCR. The sample holds around 47,000 clones, around 70% seen once. The ends lost 6 bases at V and 6 bases at J; junction bases unmatched: 13. The CDR3 spans 16 residues. Per the germline V gene, CDR1 is MNHEY and CDR2 is SMNVEV (reference sequence). CD4+ T cells were isolated after around 10 days of culture. All participants had two doses of either the BNT162b2 or mRNA-1273 vaccine. Among the vaccine recipients, none had a prior SARS-CoV-2 infection, and nucleocapsid antibodies were negative. Half-medium replacement with IL-2 medium occurred on days 3 and 7.

The TCR sequence derives from a human donor who received a COVID-19 vaccine. J is TRBJ1-2 and V is TRBV27; TRBD1 matches 10 bases. The source material was CD4+ T cells from PBMCs cultured without peptide, sampled after COVID-19 vaccination. Here the CDR3 reads CASSPAGTGEMDGYTF. CDR3 nucleotides: TGTGCCAGCAGCCCTGCCGGGACAGGGGAGATGGATGGCTACACCTTC.